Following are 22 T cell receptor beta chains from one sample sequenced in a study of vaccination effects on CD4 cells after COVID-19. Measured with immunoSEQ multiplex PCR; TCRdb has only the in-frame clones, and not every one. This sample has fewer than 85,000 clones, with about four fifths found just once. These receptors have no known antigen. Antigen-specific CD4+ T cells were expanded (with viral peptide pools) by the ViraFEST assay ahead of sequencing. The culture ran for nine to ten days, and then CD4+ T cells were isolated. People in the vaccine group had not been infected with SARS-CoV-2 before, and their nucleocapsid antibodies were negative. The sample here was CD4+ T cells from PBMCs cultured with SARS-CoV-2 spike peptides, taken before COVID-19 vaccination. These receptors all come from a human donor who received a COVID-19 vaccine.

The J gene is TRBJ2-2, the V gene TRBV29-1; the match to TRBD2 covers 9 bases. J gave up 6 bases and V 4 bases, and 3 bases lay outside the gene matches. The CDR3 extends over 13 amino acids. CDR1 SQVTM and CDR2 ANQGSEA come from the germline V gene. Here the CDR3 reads CSVGLAVPGELFF. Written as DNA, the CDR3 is TGCAGCGTTGGACTAGCGGTCCCCGGGGAGCTGTTTTTT.

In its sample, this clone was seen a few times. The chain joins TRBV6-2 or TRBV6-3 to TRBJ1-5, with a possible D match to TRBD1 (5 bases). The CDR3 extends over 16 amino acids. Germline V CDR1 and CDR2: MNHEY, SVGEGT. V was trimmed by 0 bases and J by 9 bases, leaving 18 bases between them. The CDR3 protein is CASSYSIVQVGGPQHF. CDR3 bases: TGTGCCAGCAGTTACTCGATTGTACAGGTGGGGGGGCCCCAGCATTTT.

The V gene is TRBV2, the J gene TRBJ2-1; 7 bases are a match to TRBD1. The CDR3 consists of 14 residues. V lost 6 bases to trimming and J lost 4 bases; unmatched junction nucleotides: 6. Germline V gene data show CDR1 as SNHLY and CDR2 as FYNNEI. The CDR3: CASRGQTGYNEQFF. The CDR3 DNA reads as TGTGCCAGCAGAGGACAGACAGGGTACAATGAGCAGTTCTTC.

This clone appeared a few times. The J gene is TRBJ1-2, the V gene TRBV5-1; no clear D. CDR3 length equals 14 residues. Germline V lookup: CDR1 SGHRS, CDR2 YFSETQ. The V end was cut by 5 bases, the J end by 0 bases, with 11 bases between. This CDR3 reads CASSADLANYGYTF. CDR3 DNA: TGCGCCAGCAGTGCGGACCTAGCTAACTATGGCTACACCTTC.

CDR3 sequence reads: CSASLGGIGEKLFF. The CDR3 nucleotides are TGCAGTGCTAGTTTGGGGGGGATCGGCGAAAAACTGTTTTTT. This chain uses TRBV20-1 with TRBJ1-4; a weak D match, TRBD1 (5 bases). This CDR3 is 14 amino acids long. Trimming removed 3 bases at V and 8 bases at J, with 16 bases between. Germline loops: CDR1 DFQATT, CDR2 SNEGSKA (reference sequence).

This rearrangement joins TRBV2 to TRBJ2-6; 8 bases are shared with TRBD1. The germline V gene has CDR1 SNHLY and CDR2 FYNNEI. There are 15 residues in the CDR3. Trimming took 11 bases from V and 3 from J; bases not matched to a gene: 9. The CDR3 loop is CACPGGRSGANVLTF. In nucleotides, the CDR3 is TGTGCCTGTCCAGGGGGCCGTAGTGGGGCCAACGTCCTGACTTTC.

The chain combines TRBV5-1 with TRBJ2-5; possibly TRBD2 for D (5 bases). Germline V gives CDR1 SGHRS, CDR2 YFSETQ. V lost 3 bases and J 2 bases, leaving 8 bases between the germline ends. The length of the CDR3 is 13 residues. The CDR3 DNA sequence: TGCGCCAGCAGCTCCGGGGTTCAAGAGACCCAGTACTTC. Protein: CASSSGVQETQYF.

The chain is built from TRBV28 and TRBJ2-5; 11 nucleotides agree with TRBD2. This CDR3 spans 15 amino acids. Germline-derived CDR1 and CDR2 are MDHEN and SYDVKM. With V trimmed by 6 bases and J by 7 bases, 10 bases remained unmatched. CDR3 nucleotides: TGTGCCAGCAGACGTAGCGGGGGGGCCGTGATGACCCAGTACTTC. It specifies CASRRSGGAVMTQYF.

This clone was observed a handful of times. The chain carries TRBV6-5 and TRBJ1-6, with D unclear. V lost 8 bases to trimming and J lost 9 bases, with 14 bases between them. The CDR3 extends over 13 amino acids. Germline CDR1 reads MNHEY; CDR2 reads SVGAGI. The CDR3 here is CASWTQPSSPLHF. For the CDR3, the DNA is TGTGCCAGCTGGACCCAACCCAGTTCACCCCTCCACTTT.

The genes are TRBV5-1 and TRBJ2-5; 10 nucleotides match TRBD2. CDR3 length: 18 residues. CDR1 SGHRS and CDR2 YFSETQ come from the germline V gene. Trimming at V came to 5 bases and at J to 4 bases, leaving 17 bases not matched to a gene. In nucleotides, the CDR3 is TGCGCCAGCAGGGATCTCCCGGCTAGCGGGGGCCGGGGAGAGACCCAGTACTTC. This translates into CASRDLPASGGRGETQYF.

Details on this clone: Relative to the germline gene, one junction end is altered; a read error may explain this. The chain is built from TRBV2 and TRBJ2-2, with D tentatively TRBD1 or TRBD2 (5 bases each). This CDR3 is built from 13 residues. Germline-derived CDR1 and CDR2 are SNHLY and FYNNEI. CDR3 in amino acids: CASGDEGTGELFF. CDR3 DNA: TGTGCCAGCGGTGACGAGGGGACCGGGGAGCTGTTTTTT. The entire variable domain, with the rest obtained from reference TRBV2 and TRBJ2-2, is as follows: EPEVTQTPSHQVTQMGQEVILRCVPISNHLYFYWYRQILGQKVEFLVSFYNNEISEKSEIFDDQFSVERPDGSNFTLKIRSTKLEDSAMYFCASGDEGTGELFFGEGSRLTVL.

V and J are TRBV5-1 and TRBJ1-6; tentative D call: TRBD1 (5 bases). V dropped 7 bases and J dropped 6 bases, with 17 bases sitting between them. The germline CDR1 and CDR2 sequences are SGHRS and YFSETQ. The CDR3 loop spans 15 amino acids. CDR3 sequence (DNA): TGCGCCAGCCGCCCGGGGGGGAACCTTAATTCACCCCTCCACTTT. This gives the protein CASRPGGNLNSPLHF.

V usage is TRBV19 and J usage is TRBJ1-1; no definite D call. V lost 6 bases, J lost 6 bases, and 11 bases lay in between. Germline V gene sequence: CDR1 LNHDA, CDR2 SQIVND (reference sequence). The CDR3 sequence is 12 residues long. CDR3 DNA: TGTGCCAGTAGAACCACGGGCCCTGAAGCTTTCTTT. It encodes CASRTTGPEAFF.

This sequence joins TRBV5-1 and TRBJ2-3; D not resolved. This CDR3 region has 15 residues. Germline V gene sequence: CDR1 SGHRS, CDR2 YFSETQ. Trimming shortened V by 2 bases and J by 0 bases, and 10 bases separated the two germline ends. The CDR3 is CASSFGYSSTDTQYF. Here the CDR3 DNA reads TGCGCCAGCAGCTTTGGGTACTCTAGCACAGATACGCAGTATTTT.

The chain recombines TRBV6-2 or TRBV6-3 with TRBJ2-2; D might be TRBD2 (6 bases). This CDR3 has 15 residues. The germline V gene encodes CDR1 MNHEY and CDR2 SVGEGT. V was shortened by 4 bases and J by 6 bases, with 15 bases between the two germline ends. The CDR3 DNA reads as TGTGCCAGCAGTTCGCCGCTACCGGGGGCCGGGGAGCTGTTTTTT. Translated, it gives CASSSPLPGAGELFF.

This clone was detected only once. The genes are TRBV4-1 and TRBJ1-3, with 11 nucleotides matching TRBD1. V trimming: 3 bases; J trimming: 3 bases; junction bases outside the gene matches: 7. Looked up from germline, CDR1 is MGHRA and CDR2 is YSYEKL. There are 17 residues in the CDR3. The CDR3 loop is CASSQGSGTGGGNTIYF. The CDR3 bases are TGCGCCAGCAGCCAGGGCTCCGGGACAGGGGGTGGAAACACCATATATTTT.

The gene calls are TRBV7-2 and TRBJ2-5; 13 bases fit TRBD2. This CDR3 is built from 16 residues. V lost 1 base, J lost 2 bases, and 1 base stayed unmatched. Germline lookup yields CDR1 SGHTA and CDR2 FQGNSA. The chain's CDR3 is CASSLGLAGGQETQYF. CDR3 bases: TGTGCCAGCAGCTTAGGACTAGCGGGGGGACAAGAGACCCAGTACTTC.

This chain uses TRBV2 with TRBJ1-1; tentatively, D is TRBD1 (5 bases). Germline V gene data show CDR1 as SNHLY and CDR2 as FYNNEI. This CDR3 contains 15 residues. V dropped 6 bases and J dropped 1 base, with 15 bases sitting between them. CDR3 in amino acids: CASRGEITPNTEAFF. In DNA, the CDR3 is TGTGCCAGCAGGGGGGAGATAACACCGAACACTGAAGCTTTCTTT. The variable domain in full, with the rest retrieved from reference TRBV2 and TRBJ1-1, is EPEVTQTPSHQVTQMGQEVILRCVPISNHLYFYWYRQILGQKVEFLVSFYNNEISEKSEIFDDQFSVERPDGSNFTLKIRSTKLEDSAMYFCASRGEITPNTEAFFGQGTRLTVV.

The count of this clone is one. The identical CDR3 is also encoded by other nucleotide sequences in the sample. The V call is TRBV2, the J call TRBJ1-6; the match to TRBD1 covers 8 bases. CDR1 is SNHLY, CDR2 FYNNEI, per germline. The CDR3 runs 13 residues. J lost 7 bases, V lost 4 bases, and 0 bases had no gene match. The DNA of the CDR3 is TGTGCCAGCAGTGGACAGGGGAATTCACCCCTCCACTTT. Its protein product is CASSGQGNSPLHF.

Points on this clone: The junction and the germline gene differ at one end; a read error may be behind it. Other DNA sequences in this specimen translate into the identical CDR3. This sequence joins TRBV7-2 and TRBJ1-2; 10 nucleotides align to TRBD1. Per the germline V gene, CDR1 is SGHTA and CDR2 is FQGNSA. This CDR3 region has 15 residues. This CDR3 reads CASSLAGTGVYGYTF. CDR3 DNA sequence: TGTGCCAGCAGCCTAGCCGGGACAGGGGTCTATGGCTACACCTTC.

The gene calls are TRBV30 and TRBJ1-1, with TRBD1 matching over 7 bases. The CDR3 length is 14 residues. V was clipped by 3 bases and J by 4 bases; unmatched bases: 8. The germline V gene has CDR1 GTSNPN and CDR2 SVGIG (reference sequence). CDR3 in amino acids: CAWRGLDRATEAFF. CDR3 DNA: TGTGCCTGGAGGGGGCTCGACAGGGCCACTGAAGCTTTCTTT.

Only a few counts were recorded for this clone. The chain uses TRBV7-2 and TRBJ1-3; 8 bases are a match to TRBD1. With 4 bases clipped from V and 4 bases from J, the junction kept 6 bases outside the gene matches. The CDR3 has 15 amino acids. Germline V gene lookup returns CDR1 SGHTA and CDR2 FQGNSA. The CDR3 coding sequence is TGTGCCAGCAGCTACGGACAGGGCGGGGGAAACACCATATATTTT. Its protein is CASSYGQGGGNTIYF.